A selection of T cell receptor beta chains follows, all from one sample in a study of T cell repertoires in cytomegalovirus infection. TCRdb passed the reads through MiXCR, listing each CDR3 protein once. The sample includes around 740,000 distinct CDR3 sequences, 35% seen only once; the top ten take around 3%. Sequencing used PBMCs. Receptors originate from a human donor in good health (CMV status not recorded). Some clones in this sample may be carry-over from other donors' samples. The CDR3 runs from the conserved cysteine through the conserved F or W. D genes are given only for firm matches.

J,V,D,CDR3
TRBJ2-3,TRBV9,TRBD1,CASSPKDRTDTQYF
TRBJ2-2,TRBV18,.,CASSVDSANTGELFF
TRBJ2-7,TRBV6-8,TRBD1,CASSYSIHSGTGSHEQYF
TRBJ2-2,TRBV10-3,TRBD1,CAISERDRVDTGELFF
TRBJ1-2,TRBV5-5,.,CASSVEVTGKGNYGYTF
TRBJ2-7,TRBV4-1,TRBD1,CASSQGGQDRPYYEQYF
TRBJ1-5,TRBV28,.,CASIGLSGNQPQHF
TRBJ1-4,TRBV5-6,.,CASAEGGGNEKLFF
TRBJ2-7,TRBV28,TRBD1,CASSPTGGSHEQYF
TRBJ1-1,TRBV7-6,.,CASSMGQGVVTEAFF
TRBJ1-1,TRBV10-3,TRBD1,CASWQGAPNTEAFF
TRBJ1-5,TRBV12-3/TRBV12-4,.,CASSLAYQPQHF
TRBJ1-1,TRBV7-8,.,CASSPASTNTEAFF
TRBJ2-7,TRBV7-6,TRBD1,CASSIQGTGEQYF
TRBJ2-5,TRBV12-3/TRBV12-4,.,CASTYGRTQETQYF
TRBJ2-5,TRBV6-1,.,CASSEQQTQETQYF
TRBJ2-7,TRBV29-1,.,CSVDRGFEQYF
TRBJ2-7,TRBV6-1,.,CAGSPTGYEQYF
TRBJ1-6,TRBV19,TRBD1,CASSGDRGIDSPLHF
TRBJ1-5,TRBV6-2/TRBV6-3,TRBD1,CASSQGQGVNQPQHF
TRBJ2-7,TRBV7-2,TRBD1,CARRLGQASNYEQYF